What follows are 25 T cell receptor beta chains derived from one specimen sequenced in a study of shared clonotypes between healthy human individuals. Only in-frame clones appear in the TCRdb table, and some are missing; sequencing was by immunoSEQ multiplex PCR. The sample has about 2.3 million clones; under 95% are singletons. Sequencing was performed on naive CD4+ T cells from PBMCs. Subset in this sample: CD45RA+ positively selected. These receptor sequences come from a man younger than 35 in good health. Some clones in this sample may be carry-over from other donors' samples.

Points on this clone: The sample contains more than one DNA sequence encoding this CDR3. The gene calls are TRBV7-6 and TRBJ1-2; 7 bases are a match to TRBD1. Germline lookup yields CDR1 SGHVS and CDR2 FNYEAQ. The length of the CDR3 is 14 residues. V lost 5 bases and J lost 3; bases outside the gene matches: 6. As DNA, the CDR3 is TGTGCCAGCAGCAGCCTCGGGACAGACTATGGCTACACCTTC. Translation: CASSSLGTDYGYTF.

The V call is TRBV7-2, the J call TRBJ1-1; no clear D. CDR1 SGHTA and CDR2 FQGNSA come from the germline V gene. V was shortened by 6 bases and J by 0 bases, with 11 bases between the two germline ends. The CDR3 runs 14 residues. CDR3 amino acids: CASSPLIMNTEAFF. The CDR3 DNA is TGTGCCAGCAGTCCCCTAATAATGAACACTGAAGCTTTCTTT.

The V gene is TRBV5-1, the J gene TRBJ2-3, with 10 bases aligning to TRBD2. Germline assignment: CDR1 SGHRS and CDR2 YFSETQ. This CDR3 region has 16 residues. The J segment lost 2 bases and the V segment lost 4 bases, leaving 7 bases of the junction unmatched. DNA of the CDR3: TGCGCCAGCAGCGGCGGGACTAGCGCTACCACAGATACGCAGTATTTT. Translation: CASSGGTSATTDTQYF.

The chain joins TRBV4-1 to TRBJ2-2, with a tentative D call TRBD2 (5 bases). The CDR3 spans 15 residues. Germline CDR1 MGHRA, CDR2 YSYEKL. V lost 4 bases to trimming and J lost 5 bases, with 14 bases between them. The CDR3 sequence: CASSRTRTGTGELFF. Written as DNA, the CDR3 is TGCGCCAGCAGCCGGACCCGGACGGGGACCGGGGAGCTGTTTTTT.

The V and J genes are TRBV2 and TRBJ1-3; perhaps TRBD1 as D (5 bases). Germline V gives CDR1 SNHLY, CDR2 FYNNEI. The germline V and J ends were trimmed by 6 bases and 7 bases, with 31 bases remaining between them. This CDR3 spans 19 amino acids. The CDR3 DNA reads TGTGCCAGCAGAACATCCCCGGGACCGACTGCCCTATTGGGTAACACCATATATTTT. It is translated as CASRTSPGPTALLGNTIYF. The variable domain in full, completed from reference TRBV2 and TRBJ1-3, reads EPEVTQTPSHQVTQMGQEVILRCVPISNHLYFYWYRQILGQKVEFLVSFYNNEISEKSEIFDDQFSVERPDGSNFTLKIRSTKLEDSAMYFCASRTSPGPTALLGNTIYFGEGSWLTVV.

The V and J genes are TRBV2 and TRBJ2-5; D unresolved. Germline assignment: CDR1 SNHLY and CDR2 FYNNEI. Trimming removed 7 bases at V and 5 bases at J, with 8 bases between. The CDR3 totals 11 residues. The CDR3 DNA is TGTGCCAGCAAAGGCTGGGAGACCCAGTACTTC. Encoded protein: CASKGWETQYF.

This rearrangement joins TRBV29-1 to TRBJ2-5; D is possibly TRBD1 (5 bases). V was pared by 2 bases and J by 6 bases, with 10 bases between. This CDR3 is 12 amino acids long. Germline-derived CDR1 and CDR2 are SQVTM and ANQGSEA. The CDR3 reads CSVESQGKTQYF. The CDR3 nucleotides are TGCAGCGTTGAATCGCAGGGAAAGACCCAGTACTTC.

The count of this clone is one. The chain is built from TRBV19 and TRBJ1-5; D may be TRBD1 (6 bases). Germline CDR1 LNHDA, CDR2 SQIVND (reference sequence). Trimming removed 3 bases from V and 0 bases from J, with 12 bases in between. This CDR3 has 16 amino acids. CDR3 residues: CASSIRGLDSNQPQHF. DNA for the CDR3: TGTGCCAGTAGTATTAGGGGGTTGGATAGCAATCAGCCCCAGCATTTT.

V usage is TRBV5-5 and J usage is TRBJ2-2; 8 bases line up with TRBD1. This CDR3 contains 14 residues. Germline assignment: CDR1 SGHKS and CDR2 YYEKEE (reference sequence). J was trimmed by 6 bases and V by 6 bases; bases with no gene match: 7. Here the CDR3 reads CASIRTGKSGELFF. The CDR3 DNA is TGTGCCAGCATTAGGACAGGGAAATCCGGGGAGCTGTTTTTT.

The rearrangement links TRBV10-3 to TRBJ1-3, with unresolved D. The length of the CDR3 is 14 residues. V lost 5 bases, J lost 1 base, and 9 bases lay in between. CDR1 and CDR2 (germline): ENHRY, SYGVKD. This CDR3 reads CAISIGPSGNTIYF. In nucleotides, the CDR3 is TGTGCCATCAGTATCGGACCTTCTGGAAACACCATATATTTT.

The gene calls are TRBV6-6 and TRBJ2-2; TRBD2 agrees at 7 bases. The CDR3 runs to 14 residues. The germline V gene has CDR1 MNHNY and CDR2 SVGAGI (reference sequence). V was pared by 5 bases and J by 6 bases, with 6 bases of the junction left unmatched. This CDR3 is CASSHGGGPGELFF. The CDR3 coding sequence is TGTGCCAGCAGTCACGGCGGGGGTCCCGGGGAGCTGTTTTTT.

This clone has a single count. This chain uses TRBV28 with TRBJ2-3; no clear D gene. This CDR3 has 17 residues. Germline V lookup: CDR1 MDHEN, CDR2 SYDVKM. Trimming shortened V by 4 bases and J by 0 bases, and 17 bases separated the two germline ends. CDR3 sequence reads: CASSWSFANPSTDTQYF. DNA for the CDR3: TGTGCCAGCAGTTGGTCCTTCGCCAACCCTAGCACAGATACGCAGTATTTT.

The chain couples TRBV30 to TRBJ1-1; D remains ambiguous. Germline-derived CDR1 and CDR2 are GTSNPN and SVGIG (reference sequence). CDR3 length: 14 residues. V shed 0 bases and J shed 1 base, with 9 bases lying between them. CDR3 sequence: CAWSVQEENTEAFF. In nucleotides, the CDR3 is TGTGCCTGGAGTGTACAAGAAGAGAACACTGAAGCTTTCTTT. Full variable domain (outside the CDR3, taken from reference TRBV30 and TRBJ1-1): SQTIHQWPATLVQPVGSPLSLECTVEGTSNPNLYWYRQAAGRGLQLLFYSVGIGQISSEVPQNLSASRPQDRQFILSSKKLLLSDSGFYLCAWSVQEENTEAFFGQGTRLTVV.

This clone was found a few times. V usage is TRBV28 and J usage is TRBJ1-2; 7 bases map to TRBD1. The length of the CDR3 is 14 residues. Germline V lookup: CDR1 MDHEN, CDR2 SYDVKM. Unmatched junction bases numbered 12, after V lost 7 bases and J lost 7 bases. As DNA, the CDR3 is TGTGCCAGCACTAGCGGGCAGGGGGTCTTTGGCTACACCTTC. Translation: CASTSGQGVFGYTF.

The chain links TRBV30 to TRBJ2-1; D not certain. V was clipped by 3 bases and J by 9 bases, with 15 bases between them. The CDR3 runs to 13 residues. The germline V gene has CDR1 GTSNPN and CDR2 SVGIG (reference sequence). The CDR3 reads CAWRAVESVEQFF. CDR3 nucleotide sequence: TGTGCCTGGAGGGCCGTAGAATCTGTTGAGCAGTTCTTC.

The chain recombines TRBV7-3 with TRBJ2-3, with D unresolved. V was trimmed by 5 bases and J by 5 bases, leaving 11 bases between them. The CDR3 contains 13 residues. Per the germline V gene, CDR1 is SGHTA and CDR2 is FQGTGA. CDR3 residues: CASSPHGQDTQYF. DNA of the CDR3: TGTGCCAGCAGCCCACATGGGCAAGATACGCAGTATTTT.

This clone was observed once. This chain joins TRBV28 and TRBJ2-6; 8 nucleotides align to TRBD2. The CDR3 runs 19 residues. Trimming took 4 bases from V and 1 from J; bases not matched to a gene: 12. Germline V gene lookup returns CDR1 MDHEN and CDR2 SYDVKM. The CDR3 region has the DNA TGTGCCAGCAGTTCCCCCGGGGGGTTAGCGGGGTCTGGGGCCAACGTCCTGACTTTC. Translating gives CASSSPGGLAGSGANVLTF. Filled out from reference TRBV28 and TRBJ2-6, the complete variable domain reads DVKVTQSSRYLVKRTGEKVFLECVQDMDHENMFWYRQDPGLGLRLIYFSYDVKMKEKGDIPEGYSVSREKKERFSLILESASTNQTSMYLCASSSPGGLAGSGANVLTFGAGSRLTVL.

The chain carries TRBV6-6 and TRBJ1-2; tentative D call: TRBD1 (5 bases). Germline V gene data show CDR1 as MNHNY and CDR2 as SVGAGI (reference sequence). The CDR3 covers 16 residues. The germline V and J ends were trimmed by 2 bases and 5 bases, with 18 bases remaining between them. The CDR3 is CASSYKRDSIGYGYTF. DNA for the CDR3: TGTGCCAGCAGTTACAAGAGGGACTCTATAGGGTATGGCTACACCTTC.

The chain is built from TRBV27 and TRBJ2-7; D possibly corresponds to TRBD2 (6 bases). Trimming took 6 bases from V and 3 from J, leaving 12 bases between them. The germline V gene has CDR1 MNHEY and CDR2 SMNVEV (reference sequence). CDR3 length: 13 amino acids. In nucleotides, the CDR3 is TGTGCCAGCAGCCGGGACTTCGGCTACGAGCAGTACTTC. This sequence encodes CASSRDFGYEQYF.

The chain is built from TRBV15 and TRBJ2-1; TRBD2 matches at 13 bases. The CDR3 consists of 16 residues. V was pared by 0 bases and J by 9 bases, with 5 bases of the junction left unmatched. Germline lookup yields CDR1 LNHNV and CDR2 YYDKDF (reference sequence). The CDR3 nucleotides are TGTGCCACCAGCAGAGAACTAGCGGGAGGGCAAAGTGAGCAGTTCTTC. Translation: CATSRELAGGQSEQFF.

The chain recombines TRBV7-8 with TRBJ2-7; 8 nucleotides match TRBD2. The CDR3 spans 15 residues. J was trimmed by 3 bases and V by 2 bases; bases with no gene match: 6. Germline CDR1 and CDR2: SGHVS and FQNEAQ. CDR3: CASSLLRTSYYEQYF. The CDR3 nucleotides read TGTGCCAGCAGCTTACTGAGGACTAGCTACTACGAGCAGTACTTC.

The V gene is TRBV7-6, the J gene TRBJ2-1; TRBD2 agrees at 8 bases. This CDR3 is 14 amino acids long. The V gene end was trimmed by 3 bases and the J gene end by 6 bases; junction bases not matched to a gene: 4. From germline, CDR1 is SGHVS and CDR2 FNYEAQ. As DNA, the CDR3 is TGTGCCAGCAGCTTTACTAGCGGACCCAATGAGCAGTTCTTC. It translates to CASSFTSGPNEQFF.

This chain uses TRBV11-3 with TRBJ1-6, with 9 positions matching TRBD1. This CDR3 contains 15 residues. The V and J ends lost 1 base and 7 bases, in that order; junction bases with no gene match: 2. Germline CDR1 reads SGHNT; CDR2 reads YENEEA. The CDR3 DNA reads as TGTGCCAGCAGCTTAGGCGGACAGGGGAATTCACCCCTCCACTTT. This codes for CASSLGGQGNSPLHF.

The rearrangement links TRBV27 to TRBJ2-7; a possible D gene is TRBD2 (7 bases). CDR3 size: 16 residues. Germline CDR1 MNHEY, CDR2 SMNVEV (reference sequence). V was clipped by 8 bases and J by 0 bases, with 20 bases between them. The CDR3 DNA is TGTGCCAGCCGCTTGTCGTTGGCGGGGGCCTCCTACGAGCAGTACTTC. Translating gives CASRLSLAGASYEQYF.

V is TRBV28 and J is TRBJ1-2; 10 bases align to TRBD1. The V gene end was trimmed by 5 bases and the J gene end by 1 base; junction bases not matched to a gene: 10. CDR1 is MDHEN, CDR2 SYDVKM, per germline. This CDR3 is 17 amino acids long. In DNA, the CDR3 is TGTGCCAGCAGTACCTGGACAGGGGGTTTCGGTAACTATGGCTACACCTTC. It yields the protein CASSTWTGGFGNYGYTF.